This TCR beta chain was recovered during a study of T cells after posttransplantation cyclophosphamide (dated by TCRdb to about 2016). For the wider study: T cell repertoire reconstitution was tracked by TRB sequencing after myeloablative bone marrow transplantation in which posttransplantation cyclophosphamide was used as GVHD prophylaxis. Because TRA and TRB clonality correlated tightly in roughly nine samples, the subsequent TCR analyses were limited to TRB only. In 3 patients, up to 3 additional blood samples taken between 2 and 5.2 years after transplant also underwent TRB sequencing, as did pretransplant blood from a handful of patients. Blood from all 30 or so PTCy patients who had 1-year posttransplant specimens underwent TRB sequencing. Samples from 30 to 40 PTCy-treated patients and approximately 16 related bone marrow donors of those patients were subjected to antigen receptor sequencing. Public TRB sequences were searched against a database of over 3,500 sequences associated with responses to pathogens, tumor antigens, self-antigens and alloantigens.

The sample's treatment or condition label, decoded: high-dose cyclophosphamide on days +3 and +4 as single-agent GVHD prophylaxis. PTCy patients received busulfan and fludarabine conditioning, a related or unrelated marrow graft, and cyclophosphamide on days +3 and +4. The PTCy-treated patients were drawn from a prospective, multi-institutional clinical trial. Peripheral blood and bone marrow mononuclear cells were isolated by Ficoll-Hypaque density centrifugation and cryopreserved. This clone is deemed medium-sized (0.01 to 0.1%). Its binding antigen is unknown. Base qualities are not at hand, and no much larger clone is one base apart. Study-wide conclusions, independent of this receptor: Across a few dozen patients, TRB clonality was highly associated with recipient CMV seropositivity and CMV reactivation, and diversity in PTCy patients was similar to diversity in CNI/methotrexate controls. Donor-recipient similarity was low at 1-2 months but rose over the first year, and later blood repertoires were often dominated by donor CD8+ memory clones. The TRB repertoires of T cells infiltrating skin or the GI tract showed only limited overlap with the TRB repertoires found in blood.

TRB sequencing was run on genomic DNA with either the immunoSEQ assay at survey resolution or the hsTCRB kit. Per the authors' processing: The immunoSEQ software handled initial read processing, and the LymphoSeq R package was used for repertoire analyses. For each TRB dataset, clonality was calculated as 1 minus normalized Shannon entropy, and the Gini coefficient was computed as well. To infer phenotypes in unsorted samples, TRB sequences from sorted subsets of the recipient or donor were mapped onto unsorted samples from the same recipient. Drawn from immuneACCESS, this table holds only the in-frame rearrangements with V and J called that TCRdb kept. Clones are partly lost; checked studies trace under half to an unresolved V gene and leave the rest unexplained. That table supplies the V and J calls and clone size; D and trimming were determined from the DNA. This sample contains roughly 2,600 clones, none of which is a singleton. Clones ranked in the top ten supply 9.4% of the sample.

The receptor was derived from a female patient aged 50-65 years who received an allogeneic stem cell transplant from a related donor, was CMV-positive, and had no GVHD. Some T cells may originate with the graft donor following a transplant. The sequenced sample was PBMCs, obtained 32 days after allogeneic stem cell transplant with posttransplant cyclophosphamide.

The nucleotides read TGTGCCAGCAGTTTCTTACAGGGGGCCGGCGAAAAACTGTTTTTT. It encodes CASSFLQGAGEKLFF. In this chain, TRBV27 is recombined with TRBJ1-4; 9 of the junction bases match TRBD1. The V end gives up 3 bases and the J end 8 bases, leaving 7 bases in the junction not matched to a gene. CDR1 and CDR2 (MNHEY, SMNVEV) derive from the germline V gene (reference sequence). From the cysteine through the phenylalanine, the CDR3 covers 15 amino acids. CDR3 DNA is the only sequence kept; it has 45 bases, read in frame from the first base.